These T cell receptor beta chains were read from a single sample in a study of CD8+ T cells in alopecia areata. TCRdb's copy holds only in-frame clones and misses some; the assay was immunoSEQ multiplex PCR. The sample lists some 240,000 clones, around 62% occurring once. The sequences come from CD4+ T cells sorted from blood, collected at week 0. The receptors stem from a human donor with alopecia areata. CDR3s include the opening cysteine and the closing phenylalanine or tryptophan. The D gene is left open where the match is weak. Not every row has a clone size; where given, it reads once, few, many or a size class.

clone_size,v_call,j_call,d_call,cdr3_nt,cdr3_aa
NA,TRBV29-1,TRBJ1-1,NA,TGCAGCTGGGTCGGCGCGGAAGCTTTCTTT,CSWVGAEAFF
NA,TRBV25-1,TRBJ1-5,NA,TGTGCCAGCAGTGAACCCGGGGAGGGTCAGCCCCAGCATTTT,CASSEPGEGQPQHF
NA,TRBV2,TRBJ1-5,TRBD1,TGTGCCAGCAGCGGGACAGGCAATCAGCCCCAGCATTTT,CASSGTGNQPQHF
NA,TRBV30,TRBJ1-1,TRBD1,TGTGCCAGAAACAGGGGCGAGGGGGAAGCTTTCTTT,CARNRGEGEAFF
few,TRBV18,TRBJ2-5,NA,TGTGCCAGCTCACGCCAAGAGACCCAGTACTTC,CASSRQETQYF
NA,TRBV30,TRBJ2-1,TRBD2,TGTGCCTTTCGACTAGCGGGAGACAATGAGCAGTTCTTC,CAFRLAGDNEQFF
NA,TRBV7-9,TRBJ2-7,NA,TGTGCCAGCAGCTCAGACCTGTACGAGCAGTACTTC,CASSSDLYEQYF
NA,TRBV5-1,TRBJ2-1,NA,TGCGCCAGCAGCTTGGTATCGGGACAAAACAATGAGCAGTTCTTC,CASSLVSGQNNEQFF
NA,TRBV29-1,TRBJ2-5,NA,TGCAGCGTTGAAGGCCGGGACTTTAAAGAGACCCAGTACTTC,CSVEGRDFKETQYF
NA,TRBV2,TRBJ1-3,NA,TGTGCCAGCAGTGAACAGCCCAGCTCTGGAAACACCATATATTTT,CASSEQPSSGNTIYF
once,TRBV11-2,TRBJ2-5,NA,TGTGCCAGCAGCTTAGTGGGGGTACAAGAGACCCAGTACTTC,CASSLVGVQETQYF
few,TRBV7-8,TRBJ1-1,NA,TGTGCCAGCAGCTTAAGTTGGTTCAGGGGTTCGTCTGAAGCTTTCTTT,CASSLSWFRGSSEAFF
many,TRBV9,TRBJ1-5,NA,TGTGCCAGCAGCGCGTCCTTAATGGGTCAGCCCCAGCATTTT,CASSASLMGQPQHF
few,TRBV4-1,TRBJ2-1,TRBD2,TGCGCCAGCAGCCATGTAGGACTAGCGGGAGCAAATGAGCAGTTCTTC,CASSHVGLAGANEQFF
once,TRBV25-1,TRBJ2-2,TRBD1,TGTGCCAGCTCACCATATTCTCACAGGGGGCGGAACACCGGGGAGCTGTTTTTT,CASSPYSHRGRNTGELFF
few,TRBV29-1,TRBJ1-1,NA,TGCAGCGTTGAACGGTGGAACACTGAAGCTTTCTTT,CSVERWNTEAFF
few,TRBV7-3,TRBJ2-1,NA,TGTGCCAGCAGGGCGGCGGGATCCAACAATGAGCAGTTCTTC,CASRAAGSNNEQFF
NA,TRBV30,TRBJ1-2,TRBD1,TGTGCCTGGAGGGCCGGACAGGGAAGTTACTATGGCTACACCTTC,CAWRAGQGSYYGYTF
NA,TRBV6-5,TRBJ1-5,NA,TGTGCCAGCAGTTACGCCGGGGGGAGCAATCAGCCCCAGCATTTT,CASSYAGGSNQPQHF
NA,TRBV25-1,TRBJ1-1,TRBD1,TGTGCCAGCACAAGAGGGGGCCGCACTGAAGCTTTCTTT,CASTRGGRTEAFF
NA,TRBV7-9,TRBJ2-6,NA,TGTGCCAGCAGCTTTGTTTCTGGGGCCAACGTCCTGACTTTC,CASSFVSGANVLTF
NA,TRBV30,TRBJ1-1,NA,TGTGCCTGGAGTGTAAGGTCCACGGGGCGCGGAGCTTTCTTT,CAWSVRSTGRGAFF
NA,TRBV29-1,TRBJ2-1,TRBD1,TGCAGCGTGACGACAGGGTCGAAATACAATGAGCAGTTCTTC,CSVTTGSKYNEQFF
NA,TRBV15,TRBJ2-7,NA,TGTGCCACCAGCAGAGAAAGGGGCCTTAGCTCCTACGAGCAGTACTTC,CATSRERGLSSYEQYF
NA,TRBV2,TRBJ1-2,NA,TGTGCCAGCAGGAACACACAGGGCGTAGATGGTGGCTACACCTTC,CASRNTQGVDGGYTF
NA,TRBV30,TRBJ1-1,NA,TGTGCCTGGAGTGACAGTCTCGTCAACACTGAAGCTTTCTTT,CAWSDSLVNTEAFF
NA,TRBV11-3,TRBJ2-3,TRBD2,TGTGCCAGCAGCCTCCAGGGCGGGAGAGGTACGCAGTATTTT,CASSLQGGRGTQYF
NA,TRBV7-2,TRBJ2-1,NA,TGTGCCAGCAGCTTAGCCCAGATACCTGAGCAGTTCTTC,CASSLAQIPEQFF
few,TRBV9,TRBJ2-1,TRBD1,TGTGCCAGCAGCGTTACGGGACAGGGGATATCCGGTGAGCAGTTCTTC,CASSVTGQGISGEQFF
NA,TRBV5-6,TRBJ1-2,NA,TGTGCCAGCAGCTTCGCGGGGTTTGGCTACACCTTC,CASSFAGFGYTF
NA,TRBV29-1,TRBJ2-2,NA,TGCAGCGTCTACAGGCCGAACACCGGGGAGCTGTTTTTT,CSVYRPNTGELFF
NA,TRBV30,TRBJ1-1,NA,TGTGCCTGGAGTGTACAGGCCGCGAACACTGAAGCTTTCTTT,CAWSVQAANTEAFF
once,TRBV19,TRBJ1-2,NA,TGTGCCAGTAGTACCCCCATTGGGGGCGGTAGCTATGGCTACACCTTC,CASSTPIGGGSYGYTF
NA,TRBV5-1,TRBJ1-4,NA,TGCGCCAGCAGGCTAGGAAGGGGTAATGAAAAACTGTTTTTT,CASRLGRGNEKLFF
few,TRBV14,TRBJ2-1,TRBD2,TGTGCCAGCAGCCACCTCGGGACTAACAAATACAATGAGCAGTTCTTC,CASSHLGTNKYNEQFF
NA,TRBV19,TRBJ2-2,NA,TGTGCCAGTAAGGCGGAATTGAACACCGGGGAGCTGTTTTTT,CASKAELNTGELFF
NA,TRBV5-4,TRBJ2-3,NA,TGTGCCAGCAGCTTGGGGGGAAGAACAGATACGCAGTATTTT,CASSLGGRTDTQYF
few,TRBV2,TRBJ1-5,NA,TGTGCCAGCAGTGGACAGGGCAATCAGCCCCAGCATTTT,CASSGQGNQPQHF
NA,TRBV29-1,TRBJ2-1,NA,TGCAGCGCGACCCTGGTGAGCTCCTACAATGAGCAGTTCTTC,CSATLVSSYNEQFF
NA,TRBV30,TRBJ2-1,NA,TGTGCCTGGAGTCTCGCTGGGTCCGAGCAGTTCTTC,CAWSLAGSEQFF
NA,TRBV7-2,TRBJ1-5,TRBD1,TGTGCCAGCAGCTTCCAACAGGGGGGCAATCAGCCCCAGCATTTT,CASSFQQGGNQPQHF